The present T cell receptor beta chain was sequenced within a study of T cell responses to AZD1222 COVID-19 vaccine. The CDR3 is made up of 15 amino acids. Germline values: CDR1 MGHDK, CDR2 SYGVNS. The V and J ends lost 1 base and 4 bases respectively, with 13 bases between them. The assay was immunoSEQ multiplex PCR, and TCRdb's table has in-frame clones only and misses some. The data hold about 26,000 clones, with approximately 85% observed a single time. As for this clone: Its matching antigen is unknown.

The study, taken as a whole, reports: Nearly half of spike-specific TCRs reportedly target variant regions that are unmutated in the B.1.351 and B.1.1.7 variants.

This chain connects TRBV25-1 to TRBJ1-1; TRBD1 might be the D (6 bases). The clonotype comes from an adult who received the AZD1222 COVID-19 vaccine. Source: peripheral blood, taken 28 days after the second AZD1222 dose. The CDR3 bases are TGTGCCAGCAGTGAATGGGGGGGGCGAACCACTGAAGCTTTCTTT. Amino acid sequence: CASSEWGGRTTEAFF.